Below are 12 T cell receptor beta chains sequenced from a single sample in a study of type 1 regulatory T cells. TCRdb independently ran MiXCR on the reads; one entry per CDR3 protein. The sample lists about 74,000 distinct CDR3 sequences; approximately 64% were seen once. The antigens of these receptors remain unknown. Sequencing was performed on cultured T cells, either the whole culture or a sorted T cell fraction (not recorded which). Specified subset: Tr1-enriched cell product generated in vitro against host alloantigens. These receptors originate from a human donor in good health.

The chain employs TRBV10-3 and TRBJ2-3, with 7 bases matching TRBD2. The CDR3 contains 16 residues. With V trimmed by 4 bases and J by 1 base, 8 bases remained unmatched. CDR1 ENHRY and CDR2 SYGVKD come from the germline V gene. The CDR3 DNA reads as TGTGCCATCAGTGGACCGGACACTAGCGGCACAGATACGCAGTATTTT. Translating gives CAISGPDTSGTDTQYF.

The chain couples TRBV20-1 to TRBJ2-1; 10 nucleotides line up with TRBD2. Unmatched junction bases numbered 7, after V lost 1 base and J lost 4 bases. The CDR3 has 16 amino acids. Germline CDR1 reads DFQATT; CDR2 reads SNEGSKA (reference sequence). This chain's CDR3 is CSARVPGLAAYNEQFF. CDR3 nucleotide sequence: TGCAGTGCTAGAGTGCCCGGACTAGCGGCATACAATGAGCAGTTCTTC.

This rearrangement joins TRBV20-1 to TRBJ1-2; D is possibly TRBD1 (5 bases). The germline gives CDR1 DFQATT, CDR2 SNEGSKA (reference sequence). Trimming cost V 5 bases and J 3 bases, with 10 bases left between them. This CDR3 spans 12 amino acids. The chain's CDR3 is CSAAPGDYGYTF. CDR3 coding DNA: TGCAGTGCTGCCCCGGGGGACTATGGCTACACCTTC.

The gene calls are TRBV18 and TRBJ2-3; D gene uncertain. The CDR3 is 14 residues long. Germline V gives CDR1 KGHSH, CDR2 LQKENI. Deletions cut 3 bases from V and 4 bases from J, with 11 bases between. CDR3 in amino acids: CASSPTGRADTQYF. DNA for the CDR3: TGTGCCAGCTCACCCACCGGACGGGCAGATACGCAGTATTTT.

CDR3 in DNA: TGCAGCGTTGCCCTCACACCAGCGGGAGGCAATGAGCAGTTCTTC. The encoded protein is CSVALTPAGGNEQFF. The chain is built from TRBV29-1 and TRBJ2-1; 9 bases map to TRBD2. Trimming took 4 bases from V and 6 from J; bases not matched to a gene: 10. In germline, CDR1 is SQVTM, CDR2 ANQGSEA. CDR3 size: 15 residues.

This clonotype was seen a few times. This chain connects TRBV12-3 or TRBV12-4 to TRBJ2-3; TRBD2 might be the D (6 bases). This CDR3 is built from 15 residues. The V gene lost 7 bases and the J gene lost 0 bases, with 14 bases spanning the gap. The CDR3 reads CASIRRGPSTDTQYF. CDR3 coding DNA: TGTGCCAGCATTCGGCGGGGTCCTAGCACAGATACGCAGTATTTT.

As to this clonotype: At one end, the junction sequence differs from germline, possibly due to a read error. This chain links TRBV3-1 with TRBJ2-1, with D unclear. Germline CDR1 LGHDT, CDR2 YNNKEL (reference sequence). The CDR3 is 13 amino acids. CDR3 sequence: CASSQMLDNERFF. The CDR3 DNA reads as TGTGCCAGCAGCCAAATGCTCGACAATGAGCGGTTCTTC.

This clonotype was counted only a few times. The chain employs TRBV6-2 or TRBV6-3 and TRBJ1-5; 8 positions agree with TRBD1. The CDR3 sequence is 15 residues long. The germline gives CDR1 MNHEY, CDR2 SVGEGT. The V gene end was trimmed by 6 bases and the J gene end by 0 bases; junction bases not matched to a gene: 4. CDR3 DNA: TGTGCCAGCAGAGAGACAGGGGTTAGCAATCAGCCCCAGCATTTT. Its protein is CASRETGVSNQPQHF.

The V gene is TRBV2, the J gene TRBJ1-4; D possibly corresponds to TRBD1 (6 bases). Germline values: CDR1 SNHLY, CDR2 FYNNEI. The germline V and J ends were trimmed by 8 bases and 5 bases, with 24 bases remaining between them. CDR3 length: 17 residues. The CDR3: CASHEGLRGESNEKLFF. The CDR3 DNA follows: TGTGCCAGCCATGAAGGGCTCAGGGGCGAATCAAATGAAAAACTGTTTTTT.

The chain combines TRBV5-1 with TRBJ2-5; a possible D gene is TRBD1 (6 bases). The CDR3 extends over 13 amino acids. Germline CDR1 and CDR2: SGHRS and YFSETQ. Deletions cut 2 bases from V and 3 bases from J, with 8 bases between. The CDR3: CASSFQGKETQYF. The DNA for the CDR3 is TGCGCCAGCAGCTTTCAGGGGAAAGAGACCCAGTACTTC.

The rearrangement joins TRBV14 to TRBJ2-7, with a possible D match to TRBD2 (6 bases). Looked up from germline, CDR1 is SGHDN and CDR2 is FVKESK. The CDR3 loop spans 11 amino acids. Deletions cut 3 bases from V and 9 bases from J, with 9 bases between. The CDR3, as DNA: TGTGCCAGCAGCCACACAGCGGGGCAGTACTTC. Its translation is CASSHTAGQYF. Full variable domain (outside the CDR3, taken from reference TRBV14 and TRBJ2-7): EAGVTQFPSHSVIEKGQTVTLRCDPISGHDNLYWYRRVMGKEIKFLLHFVKESKQDESGMPNNRFLAERTGGTYSTLKVQPAELEDSGVYFCASSHTAGQYFGPGTRLTVT.

In its sample, this clonotype was seen a few times. This sequence joins TRBV4-1 and TRBJ2-1; 8 nucleotides agree with TRBD1. The trim removed 3 bases at V and 2 bases at J, leaving 3 bases unmatched. The CDR3 runs 15 residues. Germline loops: CDR1 MGHRA, CDR2 YSYEKL. The CDR3 bases are TGCGCCAGCAGCCAGGACAGGGACACCTACAATGAGCAGTTCTTC. It encodes CASSQDRDTYNEQFF.